These T cell receptor beta chains were read from a single sample in a study of Graves' ophthalmopathy and Graves' hyperthyroidism. A single record per CDR3 protein comes from TCRdb applying MiXCR to the multiplex PCR reads. Here the sample spans 500,000 to 800,000 distinct CDR3 sequences, 35% to 50% being singletons. The specimen sequenced was peripheral blood. Receptors originate from an adult man with Graves' ophthalmopathy. The CDR3 runs from the conserved cysteine through the conserved F or W. D genes are given only for firm matches. A clone size is listed for some rows: how often the clone was seen (once, few, many), or a class if it is expanded.

v_call	clone_size	j_call	d_call	cdr3_nt	cdr3_aa
TRBV12-3/TRBV12-4	.	TRBJ1-2	.	TGTGCCAGCAGTTTCCCCTCCACGGGGGCGAGCTATGGCTACACCTTC	CASSFPSTGASYGYTF
TRBV7-9	many	TRBJ2-5	.	TGTGCCAGCAGCTTACTTTCCCCGGGCCAGGGTGGGGAGACCCAGTACTTC	CASSLLSPGQGGETQYF
TRBV25-1	many	TRBJ1-1	.	TGTGCCAGCAGTGAAGGGATAGCCACTGAAGCTTTCTTT	CASSEGIATEAFF
TRBV12-3/TRBV12-4	many	TRBJ2-5	.	TGTGCCAGCAGTTTGGGGCCCCGGACAGCTCAAGAGACCCAGTACTTC	CASSLGPRTAQETQYF
TRBV7-9	once	TRBJ2-6	TRBD2	TGTGCCAGCAGCTTAGCCCCAGCGGGAGTGTCCTCTGGGGCCAACGTCCTGACTTTC	CASSLAPAGVSSGANVLTF
TRBV4-3	.	TRBJ2-2	.	TGCGCCAGCAGCCAGGTTGGACAACCTAACACCGGGGAGCTGTTTTTT	CASSQVGQPNTGELFF
TRBV6-2/TRBV6-3	few	TRBJ2-7	TRBD2	TGTGCCAGCAGTTACTCGTTCGGCGGGGGGCCGGAGACATCCTACGAGCAGTACTTC	CASSYSFGGGPETSYEQYF
TRBV20-1	many	TRBJ2-5	TRBD2	TGCAGTGCCCGAGACGGGACTAGCGGGGAGACCCAGTACTTC	CSARDGTSGETQYF
TRBV7-9	.	TRBJ1-1	TRBD1	TGTGCCAGCAGCTTAGAGGGGGGACAGGGTGGGACTGAAGCTTTCTTT	CASSLEGGQGGTEAFF
TRBV6-5	.	TRBJ2-2	.	TGTGCCAGCAGTTACGCCCAGACAGGGAGGGGGAACACCGGGGAGCTGTTTTTT	CASSYAQTGRGNTGELFF